Presented here are 30 T cell receptor beta chains from one specimen sequenced in a study of T cells in Graves' hyperthyroidism and ophthalmopathy. The TCR beta CDR3 regions underwent amplification using RNA transcripts as the source. First-round RT-PCR with HTBI primers amplified the TCR CDR3 region. Via MiXCR, TCRdb re-called the multiplex PCR reads, giving one row per CDR3 protein. The table lists around 300,000 distinct CDR3 sequences, roughly 13% of them singletons, with roughly 8.2% in the top ten. Sequenced input: blood. The receptors were sampled from a middle-aged woman with Graves' hyperthyroidism.

This clonotype has ten or more counts. At one end, the junction sequence differs from germline, possibly due to a read error. The chain employs TRBV7-7 and TRBJ2-1; 13 positions match TRBD2. The CDR3 is 16 residues long. Per germline, CDR1 SSHAT and CDR2 FNYEAQ (reference sequence). The CDR3 nucleotides read TGTGCTAGCAGCCGCTGGACTAGCGGGAGTCCGGATGAGCAGTTCTTC. It encodes CASSRWTSGSPDEQFF.

The table lists this clonotype with many counts. The chain has TRBV29-1 and TRBJ2-5; D is perhaps TRBD1 or TRBD2 (5 bases each). V gave up 7 bases and J gave up 5 bases, with 17 bases separating them. CDR1 is SQVTM and CDR2 is ANQGSEA in the germline V gene. The CDR3 totals 13 residues. The DNA for the CDR3 is TGCAGCGGGAGGACCCCCGGGGCGGAGACCCAGTACTTC. Its translation: CSGRTPGAETQYF.

This clonotype was recorded at least ten times. The CDR3 bases are TGTGCCTGGACCCTAGCGAACTCCTACAATGAGCAGTTCTTC. It is translated as CAWTLANSYNEQFF. The chain carries TRBV30 and TRBJ2-1; tentatively, D is TRBD2 (6 bases). The V and J ends lost 4 bases and 0 bases respectively, with 10 bases between them. Germline V gene data show CDR1 as GTSNPN and CDR2 as SVGIG (reference sequence). The CDR3 has 14 amino acids.

This clonotype was recorded at least ten times. This chain uses TRBV19 with TRBJ1-2; TRBD1 aligns across 8 bases. V dropped 6 bases and J dropped 3; count of bases not matched to a gene: 9. The CDR3 is made up of 15 amino acids. Per the germline V gene, CDR1 is LNHDA and CDR2 is SQIVND (reference sequence). CDR3 amino acids: CASRGGQGPYYGYTF. The CDR3 DNA is TGTGCCAGTAGAGGAGGACAGGGTCCCTACTATGGCTACACCTTC. The variable domain in full, with the rest retrieved from reference TRBV19 and TRBJ1-2, is DGGITQSPKYLFRKEGQNVTLSCEQNLNHDAMYWYRQDPGQGLRLIYYSQIVNDFQKGDIAEGYSVSREKKESFPLTVTSAQKNPTAFYLCASRGGQGPYYGYTFGSGTRLTVV.

This clonotype was detected ten times or more. The chain couples TRBV6-5 to TRBJ2-2; TRBD2 matches at 13 bases. This CDR3 is built from 16 residues. V shed 2 bases and J 8 bases; nucleotides not matched to a gene: 5. Per germline, CDR1 MNHEY and CDR2 SVGAGI. DNA for the CDR3: TGTGCCAGCAGTTACGGGACTAGCGGGATGGGTGGGGAGCTGTTTTTT. Its translation is CASSYGTSGMGGELFF.

About this clonotype itself: This likely comes from a read error, as the CDR3 has no conserved phenylalanine or tryptophan at its end. V is TRBV3-1 and J is TRBJ2-3; D might be TRBD2 (5 bases). The CDR3 spans 13 residues. V lost 4 bases and J 3 bases, leaving 8 bases between the germline ends. The V gene's germline CDR1 is LGHDT and CDR2 YNNKEL (reference sequence). CDR3 in DNA: TGTGCCAGCAGCCCCCCGGGAACAGATACGCAGTATTTA. Its protein product is CASSPPGTDTQYL.

This clonotype was observed at least ten times. The rearrangement joins TRBV2 to TRBJ1-1, with TRBD1 matching over 7 bases. After removal of 6 bases from V and 1 base from J, the junction contained 5 bases not matched to a gene. This CDR3 spans 14 amino acids. Germline V CDR1 and CDR2: SNHLY, FYNNEI. The CDR3 protein is CASREDRTNTEAFF. The CDR3 region has the DNA TGTGCCAGCAGGGAGGACAGGACGAACACTGAAGCTTTCTTT. The full variable domain, with the rest looked up from reference TRBV2 and TRBJ1-1, is EPEVTQTPSHQVTQMGQEVILRCVPISNHLYFYWYRQILGQKVEFLVSFYNNEISEKSEIFDDQFSVERPDGSNFTLKIRSTKLEDSAMYFCASREDRTNTEAFFGQGTRLTVV.

This sequence joins TRBV28 and TRBJ1-6; TRBD1 agrees at 9 bases. CDR1 and CDR2 (germline): MDHEN, SYDVKM. The junction had 4 bases not matched to a gene; V was cut back by 6 bases and J by 7 bases. The CDR3 consists of 14 residues. CDR3 in amino acids: CASRPDRGNSPLHF. The DNA for the CDR3 is TGTGCCAGCAGACCGGACAGGGGAAATTCACCCCTCCACTTT.

In its sample, this clonotype was seen many times. The CDR3 region has the DNA TGTGCCAGCTGGGTTCCCGATCAGCCCCAGCATTTT. This sequence encodes CASWVPDQPQHF. V is TRBV6-1 and J is TRBJ1-5; D gene ambiguous. CDR1 is MNHNS, CDR2 SASEGT, per germline. The CDR3 has 12 amino acids. Trimming stripped 8 bases from V and 5 bases from J, with 10 bases between.

The V gene is TRBV5-6, the J gene TRBJ2-5; D may be TRBD1 (6 bases). Germline values: CDR1 SGHDT, CDR2 YYEEEE. V lost 2 bases to trimming and J lost 5 bases, with 13 bases between them. CDR3 size: 14 residues. CDR3 residues: CASSFRTGSETQYF. CDR3 DNA: TGTGCCAGCAGCTTTCGCACAGGGTCGGAGACCCAGTACTTC. The whole variable domain, remainder taken from reference TRBV5-6 and TRBJ2-5, is DAGVTQSPTHLIKTRGQQVTLRCSPKSGHDTVSWYQQALGQGPQFIFQYYEEEERQRGNFPDRFSGHQFPNYSSELNVNALLLGDSALYLCASSFRTGSETQYFGPGTRLLVL.

Ten or more counts support this clonotype. The chain recombines TRBV28 with TRBJ2-1; TRBD2 matches at 13 bases. The germline V gene has CDR1 MDHEN and CDR2 SYDVKM. Trimming cost V 6 bases and J 5 bases; bases outside gene matches: 4. The CDR3 spans 15 residues. The CDR3: CASRDGLAGDNEQFF. CDR3 nucleotide sequence: TGTGCCAGCAGGGACGGACTAGCGGGGGACAATGAGCAGTTCTTC. The whole variable domain, filled in from reference TRBV28 and TRBJ2-1, reads DVKVTQSSRYLVKRTGEKVFLECVQDMDHENMFWYRQDPGLGLRLIYFSYDVKMKEKGDIPEGYSVSREKKERFSLILESASTNQTSMYLCASRDGLAGDNEQFFGPGTRLTVL.

The sample holds many counts of this clonotype. The V gene is TRBV7-2, the J gene TRBJ2-7, with D possibly being TRBD1 or TRBD2 (5 bases each). The germline gives CDR1 SGHTA, CDR2 FQGNSA. V was shortened by 0 bases and J by 2 bases, with 26 bases between the two germline ends. The CDR3 is 20 amino acids. The CDR3 coding sequence is TGTGCCAGCAGCTTAGCGTTCGGTATGGGACGGGCCCAGGGTGCCTACGAGCAGTACTTC. It encodes CASSLAFGMGRAQGAYEQYF.

This clonotype was picked up a small number of times. The gene calls are TRBV28 and TRBJ1-1, with TRBD1 matching over 7 bases. The CDR3 runs to 13 residues. The germline V gene encodes CDR1 MDHEN and CDR2 SYDVKM. J gave up 6 bases and V 6 bases, and 7 bases lay outside the gene matches. The CDR3 sequence is CASSRDRVSEAFF. CDR3 coding DNA: TGTGCCAGCAGCCGAGACAGGGTATCTGAAGCTTTCTTT.

The table lists this clonotype with a few counts. DNA of the CDR3: TGTGCCAGCACCGGGACAGGGACTAGTTTAGGGGAGCTGTTTTTT. Translation gives CASTGTGTSLGELFF. The chain has TRBV28 and TRBJ2-2, with TRBD1 as a possible D gene (9 bases). The ends were cut back, 7 bases at V and 8 bases at J, with 20 bases in the middle. This CDR3 is built from 15 residues. The germline gives CDR1 MDHEN, CDR2 SYDVKM.

The chain recombines TRBV19 with TRBJ2-3; 7 nucleotides match TRBD2. The germline V gene encodes CDR1 LNHDA and CDR2 SQIVND (reference sequence). The CDR3 covers 18 residues. The V segment lost 4 bases and the J segment 2 bases; nucleotides outside the gene matches: 15. The CDR3 loop is CASSTPPRGRENTDTQYF. In DNA, the CDR3 is TGTGCCAGTAGTACACCCCCTCGAGGGCGGGAGAACACAGATACGCAGTATTTT. Based on the CDR3 plus reference TRBV19 and TRBJ2-3, the full variable domain is DGGITQSPKYLFRKEGQNVTLSCEQNLNHDAMYWYRQDPGQGLRLIYYSQIVNDFQKGDIAEGYSVSREKKESFPLTVTSAQKNPTAFYLCASSTPPRGRENTDTQYFGPGTRLTVL.

The table lists this clonotype with a few counts. This chain joins TRBV4-1 and TRBJ2-1, with D perhaps matching TRBD2 (5 bases). Deletions cut 1 base from V and 7 bases from J, with 17 bases between. Germline CDR1 is MGHRA and CDR2 is YSYEKL. The CDR3 runs 16 residues. CDR3 DNA: TGCGCCAGCAGCCAAGCGCGCACCGCAAGCGGAAATGAGCAGTTCTTC. This sequence encodes CASSQARTASGNEQFF.

The sample holds many counts of this clonotype. The chain links TRBV11-2 to TRBJ1-1; D ambiguous. This CDR3 contains 13 residues. Trimming stripped 6 bases from V and 6 bases from J, with 14 bases between. Germline loops: CDR1 SGHAT, CDR2 FQNNGV. CDR3 DNA sequence: TGTGCCAGCAGATCGACGGACGTGGCTGAAGCTTTCTTT. Its translation: CASRSTDVAEAFF.

The rearrangement uses TRBV20-1 and TRBJ2-1; possible D gene TRBD2, 6 bases. V was cut by 2 bases and J by 7 bases, with 12 bases left in between. In germline, CDR1 is DFQATT, CDR2 SNEGSKA (reference sequence). This CDR3 is 13 amino acids long. The CDR3 DNA sequence: TGCAGTGCTAGACCCTCCGGGGGTAATGAGCAGTTCTTC. It specifies CSARPSGGNEQFF.

In its sample, this clonotype was seen many times. The rearrangement uses TRBV13 and TRBJ2-1, with D perhaps TRBD2 (5 bases). Germline CDR1 and CDR2: PRHDT and FYEKMQ (reference sequence). The germline V and J ends were trimmed by 0 bases and 7 bases, with 10 bases remaining between them. CDR3 size: 14 residues. The DNA of the CDR3 is TGTGCCAGCAGCTTAGGGGGCTCGGGGAATGAGCAGTTCTTC. Its translation is CASSLGGSGNEQFF.

As DNA, the CDR3 is TGTGCCAGCAGTGATTGGCAGGGAAGCACAGATACGCAGTATTTT. It encodes CASSDWQGSTDTQYF. The chain carries TRBV2 and TRBJ2-3, with TRBD1 as a possible D gene (5 bases). V lost 3 bases, J lost 0 bases, and 10 bases lay in between. This CDR3 comprises 15 residues. Germline-derived CDR1 and CDR2 are SNHLY and FYNNEI. Full variable domain (missing parts from reference TRBV2 and TRBJ2-3): EPEVTQTPSHQVTQMGQEVILRCVPISNHLYFYWYRQILGQKVEFLVSFYNNEISEKSEIFDDQFSVERPDGSNFTLKIRSTKLEDSAMYFCASSDWQGSTDTQYFGPGTRLTVL.

This clonotype was detected ten times or more. The chain uses TRBV27 and TRBJ2-1; D is unclear. The germline V gene has CDR1 MNHEY and CDR2 SMNVEV (reference sequence). Trimming took off 3 bases at V and 4 bases at J, with 7 bases between the two ends. The CDR3 totals 13 residues. The CDR3 region is CASSLSKYNEQFF. The CDR3 DNA reads TGTGCCAGCAGTTTGTCCAAATACAATGAGCAGTTCTTC.

In this sample, this clonotype turned up a few times. The chain combines TRBV5-1 with TRBJ2-1, with 7 bases identical to TRBD2. Losses at the gene ends were 4 bases for V and 9 bases for J; bases not matched to a gene: 13. The CDR3 consists of 15 residues. CDR1 and CDR2 (germline): SGHRS, YFSETQ. The CDR3 sequence: CASSPGLAGVGEQFF. Written as DNA, the CDR3 is TGCGCCAGCAGCCCGGGACTGGCGGGAGTCGGTGAGCAGTTCTTC. The variable domain in full, completed from reference TRBV5-1 and TRBJ2-1, reads KAGVTQTPRYLIKTRGQQVTLSCSPISGHRSVSWYQQTPGQGLQFLFEYFSETQRNKGNFPGRFSGRQFSNSRSEMNVSTLELGDSALYLCASSPGLAGVGEQFFGPGTRLTVL.

This clonotype was observed at least ten times. This rearrangement joins TRBV7-3 to TRBJ1-1; possible D gene TRBD1, 5 bases. Trimming shortened V by 5 bases and J by 7 bases, and 17 bases separated the two germline ends. The CDR3 has 14 amino acids. Germline CDR1 is SGHTA and CDR2 is FQGTGA. CDR3 sequence reads: CASSRNQGAGEAFF. Written as DNA, the CDR3 is TGTGCCAGCAGCAGGAATCAAGGGGCAGGTGAAGCTTTCTTT.

The table lists this clonotype with many counts. The chain couples TRBV3-1 to TRBJ1-6; 8 bases are shared with TRBD1. Losses at the gene ends were 3 bases for V and 10 bases for J; bases not matched to a gene: 8. The length of the CDR3 is 15 residues. The V gene's germline CDR1 is LGHDT and CDR2 YNNKEL (reference sequence). The CDR3 sequence is CASSQTRDRRSPLHF. As DNA, the CDR3 is TGTGCCAGCAGCCAGACCCGGGACAGGCGATCACCCCTCCACTTT.

The chain links TRBV18 to TRBJ1-4, with D perhaps TRBD1 (6 bases). Trimming left V 4 bases short and J 4 bases short, with 7 bases between. The CDR3 runs 13 residues. Germline CDR1 and CDR2: KGHSH and LQKENI. The CDR3 here is CASSRTDNEKLFF. CDR3 in DNA: TGTGCCAGCTCACGGACAGATAATGAAAAACTGTTTTTT.

This clonotype showed up many times. V and J are TRBV12-3 or TRBV12-4 and TRBJ1-6; 9 positions agree with TRBD1. CDR3 length: 17 amino acids. Germline trimming cut 7 bases from V and 5 bases from J; bases unmatched to any gene: 12. The CDR3 sequence: CASNFRDRDPDNSPLHF. CDR3 nucleotide sequence: TGTGCCAGCAACTTCCGGGACAGGGATCCAGATAATTCACCCCTCCACTTT.

The chain employs TRBV5-4 and TRBJ2-5; 13 bases match TRBD2. This CDR3 is 17 amino acids long. Germline lookup yields CDR1 SGHNT and CDR2 YYREEE (reference sequence). V was clipped by 4 bases and J by 5 bases; unmatched bases: 11. CDR3 residues: CASSMGLAGPSGETQYF. DNA of the CDR3: TGTGCCAGCAGCATGGGACTAGCGGGACCCTCAGGGGAGACCCAGTACTTC. The whole variable domain, filled in from reference TRBV5-4 and TRBJ2-5, reads ETGVTQSPTHLIKTRGQQVTLRCSSQSGHNTVSWYQQALGQGPQFIFQYYREEENGRGNFPPRFSGLQFPNYSSELNVNALELDDSALYLCASSMGLAGPSGETQYFGPGTRLLVL.

The rearrangement links TRBV28 to TRBJ2-4; D perhaps matches TRBD2 (5 bases). Germline CDR1 reads MDHEN; CDR2 reads SYDVKM. V lost 2 bases to trimming and J lost 8 bases, with 13 bases between them. The CDR3 covers 14 residues. The CDR3 DNA reads TGTGCCAGCAGTTTAGGGCATTTGAGGGACATTCAGTACTTC. Translation: CASSLGHLRDIQYF.

Many counts were recorded for this clonotype. The CDR3 nucleotides read TGTGCCAGCAGGGTGGGCCCAGGGGCAGGGAATCAGCCCCAGCATTTT. Translating it yields CASRVGPGAGNQPQHF. The J gene is TRBJ1-5, the V gene TRBV27; a possible D gene is TRBD1 (6 bases). V was clipped by 6 bases and J by 4 bases, with 19 bases between them. The CDR3 loop spans 16 amino acids. Germline assignment: CDR1 MNHEY and CDR2 SMNVEV (reference sequence).

This clonotype was picked up many times. The chain joins TRBV29-1 to TRBJ2-7; tentative D call: TRBD2 (7 bases). V was cut by 7 bases and J by 0 bases, with 19 bases left in between. The CDR3 covers 15 residues. Per germline, CDR1 SQVTM and CDR2 ANQGSEA. The chain's CDR3 is CSACRGGDISYEQYF. For the CDR3, the DNA is TGCAGCGCCTGTCGGGGAGGGGACATCTCCTACGAGCAGTACTTC.